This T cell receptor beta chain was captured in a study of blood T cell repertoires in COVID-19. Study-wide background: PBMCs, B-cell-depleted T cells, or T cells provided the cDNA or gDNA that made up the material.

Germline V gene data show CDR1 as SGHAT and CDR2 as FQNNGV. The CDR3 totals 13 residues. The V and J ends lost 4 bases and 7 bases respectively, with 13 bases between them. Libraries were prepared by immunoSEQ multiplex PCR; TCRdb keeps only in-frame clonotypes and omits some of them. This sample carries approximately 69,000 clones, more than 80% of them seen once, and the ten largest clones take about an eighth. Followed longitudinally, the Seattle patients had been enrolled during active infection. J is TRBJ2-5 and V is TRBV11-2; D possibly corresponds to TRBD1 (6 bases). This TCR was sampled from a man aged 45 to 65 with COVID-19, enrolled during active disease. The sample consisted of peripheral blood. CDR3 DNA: TGTGCCAGCAGCTACCCACAGGGTCCGACCCAGTACTTC. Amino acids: CASSYPQGPTQYF.